The rows below give T cell receptor beta chains drawn from one sample of a study of cytomegalovirus exposure and HLA in healthy donors. Here immunoSEQ multiplex PCR was the method, and the copy in TCRdb shows in-frame clones only, minus some. The top ten clones hold roughly 0.75% of a sample with about 220,000 clones, over 80% of them seen once. Specimen: PBMCs. These receptors all come from a boy aged 2 to 10 in good health and CMV-seronegative. The CDR3 runs from the conserved cysteine through the conserved F or W. The D gene is left open where the match is weak. Clone size appears in some rows only: once, few, many, or a class for an expanded clone.

j_gene | d_gene | abundance | v_gene | CDR3aa | CDR3nt
TRBJ1-6 | NA | NA | TRBV6-6 | CASHRVNSPLHF | TGTGCCAGCCACAGGGTTAATTCACCCCTCCACTTT
TRBJ1-6 | TRBD1 | NA | TRBV5-8 | CASSWTRDSYNSPLHF | TGTGCCAGCAGCTGGACCAGGGACAGCTATAATTCACCCCTCCACTTT
TRBJ2-7 | TRBD1 | NA | TRBV7-6 | CASSRRQGLAEQYF | TGTGCCAGCAGCCGGCGACAGGGTCTGGCCGAGCAGTACTTC
TRBJ2-7 | TRBD1 | NA | TRBV11-2 | CASSLEERGRYEQYF | TGTGCCAGCAGCTTAGAGGAGAGGGGGCGTTACGAGCAGTACTTC
TRBJ2-4 | TRBD1 | NA | TRBV30 | CAWSAGTGQNIQYF | TGTGCCTGGAGTGCGGGGACAGGCCAAAACATTCAGTACTTC
TRBJ2-7 | NA | once | TRBV7-9 | CASFQGQGEVSHEQYF | TGTGCCAGCTTCCAGGGGCAGGGGGAGGTCTCCCACGAGCAGTACTTC
TRBJ1-1 | NA | NA | TRBV9 | CASSETGTPNTEAFF | TGTGCCAGCAGCGAAACCGGGACACCGAACACTGAAGCTTTCTTT
TRBJ2-7 | NA | few | TRBV7-6 | CASSLVYGYEQYF | TGTGCCAGCAGCTTAGTATACGGCTACGAGCAGTACTTC
TRBJ1-5 | NA | NA | TRBV29-1 | CSVEFGGVGQPQHF | TGCAGCGTTGAATTCGGGGGGGTAGGTCAGCCCCAGCATTTT
TRBJ2-3 | TRBD2 | NA | TRBV13 | CASSLGGGGDTQYF | TGTGCCAGCAGCTTGGGGGGGGGTGGGGATACGCAGTATTTT